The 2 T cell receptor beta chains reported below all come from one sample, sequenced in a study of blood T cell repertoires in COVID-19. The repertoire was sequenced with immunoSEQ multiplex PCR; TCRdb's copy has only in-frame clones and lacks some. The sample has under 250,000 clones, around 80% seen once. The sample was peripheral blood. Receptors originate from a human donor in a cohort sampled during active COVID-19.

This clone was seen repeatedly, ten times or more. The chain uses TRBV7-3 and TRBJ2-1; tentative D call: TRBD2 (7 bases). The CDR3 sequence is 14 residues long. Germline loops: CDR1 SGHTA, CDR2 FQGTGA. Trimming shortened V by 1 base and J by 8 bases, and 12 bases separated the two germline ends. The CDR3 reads CASSLSSGGYEQFF. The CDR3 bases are TGTGCCAGCAGCTTAAGTTCGGGGGGCTATGAGCAGTTCTTC.

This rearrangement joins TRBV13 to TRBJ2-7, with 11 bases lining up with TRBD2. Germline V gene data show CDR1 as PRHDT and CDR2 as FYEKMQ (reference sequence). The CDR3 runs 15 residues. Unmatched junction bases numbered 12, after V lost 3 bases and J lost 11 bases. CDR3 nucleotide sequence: TGTGCCAGCAGCTTCCAGACTAGCGGGGACTTCCGGGAGTACTTC. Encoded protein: CASSFQTSGDFREYF.